Listed here is a single T cell receptor (beta chain). Its antigen has not been determined. No qualities accompany the bases; no much larger clone lies one base away. CD4+ T cells from unexposed donors were collected before the COVID-19 pandemic (2011-2018). Naive and memory CD4+ T cells were separated from cryopreserved PBMCs through CD4 enrichment, which was followed by EasySep naive CD4+ T cell enrichment. Leukapheresis product for the unexposed donors was purchased commercially. PBMCs were isolated from leukapheresis product or whole blood by Ficoll-Paque PLUS gradient centrifugation. PBMCs were either cryopreserved at -140 degrees C or used fresh in the expansion assay. The QIAamp Micro DNA Kit was used to extract genomic DNA from the CD4+ T cells. CDR1 and CDR2, looked up from the germline V gene, are KGHSH and LQKENI. At the junction V is shortened by 2 bases and J by 0 bases, with 3 bases in between. The CDR3 covers 13 residues, taking in both the cysteine and the phenylalanine. CDR3 DNA only is kept here, 39 bases in frame from base 1.

Uncultured naive and memory CD4+ T cell DNA received deep-resolution immunoSEQ TCR-beta sequencing. Per the authors' processing: During preprocessing, nonproductive sequences were removed, as were CDR3s that did not start with C, did not end with F or W, or were shorter than 7 amino acids. Cultured and uncultured naive and memory CD4+ repertoires were searched for CDR3s previously identified as spike- and CEF-reactive. After three terminal residues were trimmed from each end, CDR3 homology was quantified as pairwise Levenshtein distance using the stringdist R package. TCRdb holds this immuneACCESS table with in-frame rearrangements only. Some clones are missing; in checked studies, unresolved V genes explain under half, and the rest has no known cause. V and J calls and clone size are those listed in that table; D and trimming were worked out from the DNA. This sample lists more than 50,000 clones; just over 85% were detected once. 1.4% of the sample comes from the top ten.

This sample is part of a study of CD4 T cells in relation to SARS-CoV-2 and coronaviruses (dated by TCRdb to about 2021). In terms of the full investigation: HLA restriction was mapped for shared crossreactive spike epitopes using patient-derived lymphoblastoid cell lines. At the level of individual TCR clonotypes, the study measured memory CD4+ T cell crossreactivity between SARS-CoV-2 spike protein and common cold coronavirus spike proteins. The Adaptive Biotechnologies TCR-sequencing kit was used to sequence samples from three pre-COVID donors and the naive versus memory experiments, whereas other data were Illumina-based. A different, Illumina-based TCR-beta assay was used to sequence expansion assays from other donors in the study.

The study at large found these results: Because no donor provided both pre-pandemic and post-infection samples, tracing the source of pre-existing responses was limited. Compared with monoreactive clones, crossreactive clones had significantly weaker SARS-CoV-2-driven expansion, a result consistent with antigenic imprinting. Naive versus memory sequencing indicated that memory recall responses, rather than primary responses primed during culture, are detected by the assay. Memory CD4+ clonotypes crossrecognizing SARS-CoV-2 and at least one common cold coronavirus spike were found in around three fifths of donors. The study was constrained by small numbers of patients and of tested TCRs. Crossreactivity analysis was centred on spike protein, so crossreactivity against other viral proteins was not assessed.

Sequenced sample: memory CD4+ T cells from PBMCs. The cell subset or site label on this specimen signifies: memory (non-naive) CD4+ T cells. This TCR was sampled from a human donor in good health. The chain is assembled from TRBV18 and TRBJ2-3; the D gene cannot be named for sure. The nucleotides are TGTGCCAGCTCACCAGAAAGCACAGATACGCAGTATTTT. This translates into CASSPESTDTQYF.